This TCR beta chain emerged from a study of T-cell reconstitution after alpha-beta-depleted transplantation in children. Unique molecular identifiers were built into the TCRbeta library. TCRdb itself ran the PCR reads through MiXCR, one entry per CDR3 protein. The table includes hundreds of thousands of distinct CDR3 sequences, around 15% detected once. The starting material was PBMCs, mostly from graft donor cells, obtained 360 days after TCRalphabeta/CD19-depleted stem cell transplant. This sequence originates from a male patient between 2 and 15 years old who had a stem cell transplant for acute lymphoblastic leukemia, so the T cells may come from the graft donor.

The CDR3 loop reads CASSPQGMSQPQHF. CDR3 in DNA: TGTGCCAGCAGTCCTCAGGGAATGAGTCAGCCCCAGCATTTT. The chain carries TRBV12-3 or TRBV12-4 and TRBJ1-5; D possibly corresponds to TRBD1 (5 bases). The CDR3 covers 14 residues. The V and J ends lost 5 bases and 6 bases respectively, with 14 bases between them.